Below are 21 T cell receptor beta chains sequenced from a single sample in a study of T cells in Graves' hyperthyroidism and ophthalmopathy. TCR beta CDR3 region amplification was performed from RNA transcripts. The TCR CDR3 was amplified in a first-round RT-PCR using the HTBI primer set. TCRdb used MiXCR to reprocess the multiplex PCR reads, holding one entry per CDR3 protein. The table shows 500,000 or so distinct CDR3 sequences, with roughly a sixth occurring only once. The source material was blood. These receptors all come from a woman under 40 with Graves' ophthalmopathy.

The CDR3, as DNA: TGTGCCAGCAGTGATGTTTTGTCTAGCGCTACGAACACCGGGGAGCTGTTTTTT. This gives the protein CASSDVLSSATNTGELFF. The chain couples TRBV2 to TRBJ2-2, with D possibly being TRBD2 (6 bases). The CDR3 has 18 residues. Germline V CDR1 and CDR2: SNHLY, FYNNEI. Trimming pared 3 bases from V and 0 bases from J, leaving 17 bases between.

The chain couples TRBV15 to TRBJ2-1; 7 bases map to TRBD2. V lost 1 base, J lost 6 bases, and 3 bases stayed unmatched. Germline assignment: CDR1 LNHNV and CDR2 YYDKDF (reference sequence). The CDR3 length is 14 residues. DNA of the CDR3: TGTGCCACCAGCAGAGTGGCTAGCGGCAATGAGCAGTTCTTC. Protein: CATSRVASGNEQFF.

This clonotype was seen repeatedly, ten times or more. This chain joins TRBV20-1 and TRBJ2-1; weak D call: TRBD2 (6 bases). The CDR3 has 15 amino acids. CDR1 and CDR2 (germline): DFQATT, SNEGSKA (reference sequence). V was clipped by 0 bases and J by 5 bases, with 14 bases between them. This chain's CDR3 is CSARDHGRVNNEQFF. The CDR3 DNA reads TGCAGTGCTAGAGATCACGGGAGAGTTAACAATGAGCAGTTCTTC.

Ten or more counts support this clonotype. This chain uses TRBV6-2 or TRBV6-3 with TRBJ2-1, with 8 bases matching TRBD1. The CDR3 is 14 amino acids. Germline V lookup: CDR1 MNHEY, CDR2 SVGEGT. The trim removed 6 bases at V and 8 bases at J, leaving 9 bases unmatched. CDR3 DNA sequence: TGTGCCAGCAGCCCCCCGGACAGGGCGGATGAGCAGTTCTTC. The encoded protein is CASSPPDRADEQFF.

V usage is TRBV10-3 and J usage is TRBJ2-2, with a possible D match to TRBD1 (6 bases). The V gene lost 3 bases and the J gene lost 2 bases, with 13 bases spanning the gap. Germline values: CDR1 ENHRY, CDR2 SYGVKD. The CDR3 covers 16 residues. The CDR3 loop reads CAISDLRGINTGELFF. The CDR3 coding sequence is TGTGCCATCAGTGACCTCAGGGGTATCAACACCGGGGAGCTGTTTTTT.

Concerning this clonotype: A much larger clone sits a single nucleotide away, making a read error possible. The chain has TRBV16 and TRBJ2-7; 10 bases are a match to TRBD2. V shed 3 bases and J 6 bases; nucleotides not matched to a gene: 2. Germline CDR1 is KGHSY and CDR2 is FQNENV. This CDR3 spans 13 amino acids. The CDR3 here is CASSHGLAAEQYF. The CDR3 DNA reads as TGTGCCAGCAGCCACGGACTAGCGGCCGAGCAGTACTTC.

This clonotype was recorded many times. The chain employs TRBV12-3 or TRBV12-4 and TRBJ2-2, with D possibly matching TRBD1 (5 bases). The V and J ends lost 2 bases and 2 bases respectively, with 9 bases between them. The CDR3 extends over 15 amino acids. CDR3 residues: CASSLRTTNTGELFF. The DNA for the CDR3 is TGTGCCAGCAGTTTAAGGACAACTAACACCGGGGAGCTGTTTTTT.

V is TRBV11-2 and J is TRBJ1-2; no clear D gene. The V end was cut by 1 base, the J end by 0 bases, with 6 bases between. CDR1 and CDR2 from the germline V gene are SGHAT and FQNNGV. The CDR3 extends over 14 amino acids. CDR3 in DNA: TGTGCCAGCAGCTTAGCGTATTCTAACTATGGCTACACCTTC. Protein product: CASSLAYSNYGYTF.

This clonotype was recorded at least ten times. The CDR3 DNA sequence: TGTGCCAGCAGTTTTCGGAGAAATAGCTATGGCTACACCTTC. This translates into CASSFRRNSYGYTF. The gene calls are TRBV27 and TRBJ1-2, with unresolved D. The V and J ends lost 3 bases and 4 bases respectively, with 12 bases between them. CDR3 length equals 14 residues. Germline values: CDR1 MNHEY, CDR2 SMNVEV (reference sequence).

This clonotype was seen repeatedly, ten times or more. This rearrangement joins TRBV2 to TRBJ2-1; perhaps TRBD1 as D (6 bases). Germline loops: CDR1 SNHLY, CDR2 FYNNEI. V shed 8 bases and J shed 1 base, with 12 bases lying between them. The CDR3 covers 14 residues. The DNA for the CDR3 is TGTGCCAGCCTCCGGGACACTTCCTACAATGAGCAGTTCTTC. It translates to CASLRDTSYNEQFF.

Concerning this clonotype itself: At one boundary the junction diverges from the germline segment, which might be a read error. This chain joins TRBV6-2 or TRBV6-3 and TRBJ2-1, with 10 bases identical to TRBD2. Germline CDR1 is MNHEY and CDR2 is SVGEGT. The CDR3 is made up of 16 amino acids. This CDR3 is CASSYDRTSGYSEQFF. The CDR3 coding sequence is TGTGCCAGCAGTTACGATAGGACTAGCGGCTACAGTGAGCAGTTCTTC.

The CDR3 region is CAVPCDNGVTGEQYF. The CDR3 DNA is TGTGCCGTTCCCTGTGATAACGGGGTCACAGGCGAGCAGTACTTC. The V call is TRBV10-3, the J call TRBJ2-7; D assignment may be TRBD1 or TRBD2 (5 bases each). Trimming cost V 11 bases and J 6 bases, with 26 bases left between them. CDR3 size: 15 residues. Germline CDR1 and CDR2: ENHRY and SYGVKD.

The chain combines TRBV19 with TRBJ2-3, with a possible D match to TRBD2 (6 bases). CDR1 and CDR2 (germline): LNHDA, SQIVND (reference sequence). This CDR3 region has 21 residues. V was shortened by 5 bases and J by 2 bases, with 32 bases between the two germline ends. CDR3 sequence reads: CASSSPWRVQPGEAFTDTQYF. The CDR3 nucleotides read TGTGCCAGTAGTTCCCCTTGGCGGGTCCAACCGGGAGAGGCATTCACAGATACGCAGTATTTT. The full variable domain, its missing parts supplied by reference TRBV19 and TRBJ2-3, is DGGITQSPKYLFRKEGQNVTLSCEQNLNHDAMYWYRQDPGQGLRLIYYSQIVNDFQKGDIAEGYSVSREKKESFPLTVTSAQKNPTAFYLCASSSPWRVQPGEAFTDTQYFGPGTRLTVL.

This clonotype was counted a few times. The V gene is TRBV9, the J gene TRBJ2-1; D is uncertain. V shed 0 bases and J shed 9 bases, with 10 bases lying between them. Germline CDR1 and CDR2: SGDLS and YYNGEE. The CDR3 consists of 13 residues. The CDR3 DNA is TGTGCCAGCAGCGTAGGATTTCTGAGTGAGCAGTTCTTC. Encoded protein: CASSVGFLSEQFF.

Many counts were recorded for this clonotype. The rearrangement joins TRBV28 to TRBJ1-5; 10 bases are a match to TRBD1. Germline CDR1 and CDR2: MDHEN and SYDVKM. Unmatched junction bases numbered 14, after V lost 2 bases and J lost 7 bases. The CDR3 is 18 amino acids. CDR3 amino acids: CASSLRIPGQGFIQPQHF. The CDR3 DNA reads TGTGCCAGCAGTTTACGAATACCGGGACAGGGGTTTATCCAGCCCCAGCATTTT.

This clonotype was picked up many times. The genes are TRBV6-1 and TRBJ2-7; 10 positions match TRBD2. Trimming cost V 7 bases and J 4 bases; bases outside gene matches: 4. There are 13 residues in the CDR3. Germline-derived CDR1 and CDR2 are MNHNS and SASEGT. CDR3 amino acids: CASTLAGEYEQYF. In DNA, the CDR3 is TGTGCCAGCACTCTAGCGGGAGAATACGAGCAGTACTTC.

Ten or more counts support this clonotype. The V gene is TRBV28, the J gene TRBJ1-5; TRBD1 agrees at 7 bases. This CDR3 spans 14 amino acids. Germline assignment: CDR1 MDHEN and CDR2 SYDVKM. Trimming removed 5 bases from V and 5 bases from J; junction bases left unmatched: 6. The CDR3 here is CASSRGQAYQPQHF. The CDR3 nucleotides are TGTGCCAGCAGTCGTGGACAGGCCTATCAGCCCCAGCATTTT.

The chain combines TRBV15 with TRBJ2-3, with D maybe TRBD1 (5 bases). Germline V gene data show CDR1 as LNHNV and CDR2 as YYDKDF (reference sequence). V gave up 5 bases and J gave up 3 bases, with 18 bases separating them. The CDR3 is 16 residues long. CDR3 bases: TGTGCCACCAGCGATCCGGACATGGGGATTACAGATACGCAGTATTTT. This sequence encodes CATSDPDMGITDTQYF.

This clonotype was seen repeatedly, ten times or more. V is TRBV2 and J is TRBJ1-5, with D tentatively TRBD1 (5 bases). CDR1 is SNHLY, CDR2 FYNNEI, per germline. This CDR3 spans 13 amino acids. V lost 5 bases to trimming and J lost 9 bases, with 14 bases between them. CDR3 in amino acids: CASSKGTPRPQHF. The CDR3 region has the DNA TGTGCCAGCAGTAAGGGGACTCCGCGGCCCCAGCATTTT.

On this clonotype itself: This sequence may be a read error, since a much larger clone differs from it by one base. This CDR3 reads CASRPLDTATSETQYF. The CDR3 coding sequence is TGTGCCAGCAGGCCGTTGGACACCGCCACATCAGAGACCCAGTACTTC. The J gene is TRBJ2-5, the V gene TRBV28; D perhaps matches TRBD1 (5 bases). Germline CDR1 is MDHEN and CDR2 is SYDVKM. Between the trimmed V and J ends, which lost 6 bases and 4 bases, there was a span of 21 bases. This CDR3 is built from 16 residues.

This clonotype was seen ten or more times. CDR3 coding DNA: TGTGCCAGCACTACAGTGGCCCAAGAGACCCAGTACTTC. It translates to CASTTVAQETQYF. The V call is TRBV12-3 or TRBV12-4, the J call TRBJ2-5; D gene uncertain. The CDR3 spans 13 residues. V lost 7 bases and J lost 1, with 10 bases in between.